This TCR beta chain comes out of a study of blood T cell repertoires in COVID-19 (TCRdb year 2020). Background for the entire study: Samples from collaborators originated in the United States, Italy and Spain and spanned both the acute and convalescent phases of COVID-19. The material from the prospective study consisted of cDNA or gDNA derived from T cells, B-cell-depleted T cells, or PBMCs. The dataset comprised deeply sampled blood TCRbeta repertoires from subjects exposed to, actively infected with, or recovered from COVID-19. The repertoires were released in a freely available public database intended as a resource for research on the immune response to SARS-CoV-2. The samples were drawn from two sources: the first 160 participants of the ongoing ImmuneRACE study, and 1,200 or so subjects contributed by 6 global collaborators. The sample metadata nearly always contained a de-identified subject ID, COVID-19 status, age in years and sex. Where available, HLA class I and class II types were taken from metadata supplied by the sample provider and were not determined by assay-based typing.

The germline V gene (reference sequence) provides CDR1 SEHNR and CDR2 FQNEAQ. V is clipped by 3 bases and J by 4 bases, and the sequence between their germline boundaries is 16 bases long. The cysteine opens and the phenylalanine closes a CDR3 of 16 amino acids. CDR3 DNA only is kept here, 48 bases in frame from base 1. TCRbeta CDR3 regions were amplified from genomic DNA using the immunoSEQ Assay, a bias-controlled multiplex PCR. On the study's bioinformatics: Nucleated cell counts per sample were estimated from amplification of reference gene primers within the assay. To quantify the absolute abundance of each unique TCRbeta CDR3 rearrangement, sequence reads were collapsed and filtered. For each sample, productive Simpson clonality was calculated by taking the square root of Simpson's diversity index across productive rearrangements. The clones in this table, taken by TCRdb from immuneACCESS, are in-frame only. Not every clone is retained; where verified, under half of the shortfall comes from an unresolved V gene, and the cause of the rest is unknown. That table is the source of V, J and clone size, and D and trimming were worked out from the DNA. Across this sample there are 310,000 or so clones, with roughly 82% seen only once. The ten biggest clones cover about 1.7% of the sample.

General study outcomes and caveats: How much clinical and demographic metadata was included differed by source and by participant, and the metadata was provided uncurated.

Whole blood was collected in K2EDTA tubes by collaborating institutions according to the institutions' own protocols. For TCRbeta analysis, collaborators shipped samples as frozen whole blood, isolated PBMCs, or DNA extracted from either of those sample types. As concerns this clone: This receptor's antigen is unknown. No base-level quality is on record; no much larger clone is a single base apart.

This chain joins TRBV7-9 to TRBJ1-3, with the identity of the D gene unclear. Sequenced: peripheral blood. The clonotype comes from a woman aged 45 to 65 with acute or convalescent COVID-19. The CDR3 sequence is CASSFRYSRDGNTIYF. The DNA sequence follows: TGTGCCAGCAGCTTTCGCTACAGCAGAGACGGAAACACCATATATTTT.